This TCR beta chain was recovered during a study of OX40 agonist ivuxolimab in advanced cancers. Regarding the research as a whole: The costimulatory receptor OX40 (CD134) was targeted by ivuxolimab, a fully human IgG2 agonistic monoclonal antibody. Intravenous ivuxolimab was administered to patients every 2 weeks at six dose levels: 0.01, 0.1, 0.3, 1.5, 3 and 10 mg/kg. The paper covers the monotherapy dose-escalation part of the phase I ivuxolimab trial, which included N ≈ 57 patients. Partial responses were achieved by three dose-escalation patients, of whom one had hepatocellular carcinoma and two had cutaneous melanoma. In the dose-escalation cohort, more than 75% of patients were male, and the mean age was roughly 60 years, with a range of roughly 20 to 85. The point of sequencing TCRbeta in the periphery was to test whether ivuxolimab changed TCR sequence diversity and drove clonal T-cell expansion. Prior anti-PD-1, anti-PD-L1 or anti-CTLA-4 therapy was permitted, and about 40% of dose-escalation patients had received checkpoint inhibitors. Among the 50 to 55 dose-escalation patients, about 19 had hepatocellular carcinoma, approximately 15 melanoma, 9 renal cell carcinoma and 9 head and neck cancer.

For sequencing of the TCRbeta CDR3 region, genomic DNA was extracted from the sorted cells. TCRbeta CDR3 regions were sequenced using the immunoSEQ Assay. Not all clones reach the TCRdb copy of this immuneACCESS table, which keeps in-frame sequences only. Checked studies attribute under half of the gap to unresolved V genes and leave the rest unexplained. Recorded for this sample are 40,000 or so clones; 80% to 85% of them occurred a single time. Approximately 21% of the sample goes to the ten largest clones. On this clone itself: Its antigen is not yet known. No base-level quality is on record; no much larger clone is a single base apart.

CDR1 SGHTA and CDR2 FQGNSA are derived from the germline V gene. The CDR3 measures 16 amino acids from cysteine to phenylalanine. Only the CDR3 portion is preserved as DNA: 48 bases, with reading frame beginning at the first base. The junction shows trimming of 5 bases on V and 0 bases on J, and the gene matches do not reach 7 bases of it. Points the paper makes about the study in general: Low levels of normalized T-cell clonal expansion were also seen in some patients who did not respond. Partial responders in the 0.1-3.0 mg/kg groups had among the lowest normalized peripheral clonal expansion, especially among CD8+ T cells. Which antigens the clonally expanded peripheral T cells were specific for was not determined. After ivuxolimab, expanded clones were on average more numerous among CD8+ T cells than among CD4+ T cells. At doses of 0.1 to 3.0 mg/kg, clonal expansion of both CD4+ and CD8+ T cells in blood was seen between baseline and week 6.

The trial excluded patients who had a history of autoimmune disease or who were on systemic immunosuppression. In every dose cohort, peripheral blood was drawn for TCR sequencing at baseline, cycle 4 day 1, and cycle 7 day 1. The samples were drawn from a first-in-human, open-label, multicenter phase I dose-escalation trial of ivuxolimab. Adults with locally advanced or metastatic melanoma, renal cell, hepatocellular, or head and neck squamous cell carcinoma were enrolled in the trial. CD4+ and CD8+ T cells were sorted separately from peripheral blood before TCR sequencing. The rearrangement combines TRBV7-2 with TRBJ1-5, with 7 bases in between that match TRBD1. The receptor was isolated from an adult with an advanced solid tumor such as melanoma, head and neck, liver or kidney cancer. The specimen comprised CD4+ or CD8+ T cells sorted from blood, sampled in a trial of the OX40 agonist ivuxolimab. Read as DNA, the sequence is TGTGCCAGCAGCCCACAGGGGTCCTATAGCAATCAGCCCCAGCATTTT. Its coded protein is CASSPQGSYSNQPQHF.